This record covers a single T cell receptor (beta chain). CDR3 length: 13 amino acids. The germline gives CDR1 DFQATT, CDR2 SNEGSKA (reference sequence). V was clipped by 3 bases and J by 3 bases, with 9 bases between them. The data belong to a study of blood T cell repertoires in COVID-19. Overall study context: Nucleic acid was either cDNA or gDNA, and it came from T cells, B-cell-depleted T cells, or PBMCs.

Repertoires were generated with immunoSEQ multiplex PCR, while TCRdb's copy carries only in-frame clones and drops some. This sample has some 140,000 clones, with approximately 80% found just once. The sequenced sample was peripheral blood. V and J are TRBV20-1 and TRBJ1-5, with D perhaps TRBD1 (5 bases). The receptor was isolated from a woman aged 55-69 years with COVID-19, enrolled during active disease. The CDR3 loop reads CSASRQYNQPQHF. The CDR3 DNA reads TGCAGTGCTAGTAGACAGTACAATCAGCCCCAGCATTTT.